Listed below are T cell receptor beta chains from one sample, sequenced in a study of T cells expressing NK-cell markers. Using the 5' RACE reads, TCRdb records one entry per CDR3 protein without DNA. Its listing shows 500,000 or so distinct CDR3 sequences. The sequenced sample was blood T cells: a sorted CD56 or NKG2C T cell subset, CD4+ or CD8+ T cells, or bulk PBMC T cells (not recorded which). These TCRs come from a man aged 18 to 29 in good health. CDR3s include the opening cysteine and the closing phenylalanine or tryptophan.

J gene,V gene,CDR3 protein
TRBJ2-1,TRBV30,CAWSVVSGINYNEQFF
TRBJ1-4,TRBV29-1,CSVEDTIATNEKLFF
TRBJ2-1,TRBV12-3/TRBV12-4,CASSGGDPYNEQFF
TRBJ2-7,TRBV5-1,CASRSSLMSYEQYF
TRBJ2-5,TRBV6-5,CASSYTPASDQTQYF
TRBJ2-3,TRBV18,CASSPEASSTDTQYF
TRBJ2-7,TRBV7-2,CASSLSGQLIYEQYF
TRBJ1-2,TRBV20-1,CSALALDRASPRGYTF
TRBJ2-2,TRBV2,CASRTGYTGELFF
TRBJ2-3,TRBV11-2,CASSPEAGGERDTQYF
TRBJ2-7,TRBV7-2,CASSGRGLRYEQYF
TRBJ2-3,TRBV9,CASSVGGRQGGTDTQYF
TRBJ2-1,TRBV4-1,CASSQELGLGVYNEQFF